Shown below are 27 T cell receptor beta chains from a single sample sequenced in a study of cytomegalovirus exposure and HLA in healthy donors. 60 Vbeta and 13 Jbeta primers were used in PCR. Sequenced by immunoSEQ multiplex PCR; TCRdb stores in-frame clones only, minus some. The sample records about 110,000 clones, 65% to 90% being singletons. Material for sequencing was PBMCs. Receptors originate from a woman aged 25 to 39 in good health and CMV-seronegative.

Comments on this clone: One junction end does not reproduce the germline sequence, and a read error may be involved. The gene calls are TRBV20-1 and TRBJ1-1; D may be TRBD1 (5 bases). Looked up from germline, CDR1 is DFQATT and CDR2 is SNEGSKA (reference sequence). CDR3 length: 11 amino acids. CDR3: CSARDDSEAFF. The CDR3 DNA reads TGCAGTGCCAGAGACGACAGTGAAGCTTTCTTT.

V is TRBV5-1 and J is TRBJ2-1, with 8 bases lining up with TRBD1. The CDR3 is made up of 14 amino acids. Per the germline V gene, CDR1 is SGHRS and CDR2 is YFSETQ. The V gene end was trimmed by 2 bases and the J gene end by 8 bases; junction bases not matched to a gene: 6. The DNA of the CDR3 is TGCGCCAGCAGCTTCCGGACAGGGTCCGATGAGCAGTTCTTC. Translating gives CASSFRTGSDEQFF.

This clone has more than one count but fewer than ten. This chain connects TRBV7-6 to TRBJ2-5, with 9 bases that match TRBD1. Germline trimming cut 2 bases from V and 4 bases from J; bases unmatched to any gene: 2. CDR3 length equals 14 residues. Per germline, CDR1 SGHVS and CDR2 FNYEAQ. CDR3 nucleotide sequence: TGTGCCAGCAGCTTATCGACAGGGGGAGAGACCCAGTACTTC. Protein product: CASSLSTGGETQYF.

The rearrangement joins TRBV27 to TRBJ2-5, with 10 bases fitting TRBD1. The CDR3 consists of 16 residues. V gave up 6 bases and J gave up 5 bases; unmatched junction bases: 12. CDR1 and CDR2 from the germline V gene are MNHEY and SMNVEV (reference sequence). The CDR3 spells CASRPMDRGNWETQYF. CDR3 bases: TGTGCCAGCAGACCGATGGACAGGGGGAATTGGGAGACCCAGTACTTC.

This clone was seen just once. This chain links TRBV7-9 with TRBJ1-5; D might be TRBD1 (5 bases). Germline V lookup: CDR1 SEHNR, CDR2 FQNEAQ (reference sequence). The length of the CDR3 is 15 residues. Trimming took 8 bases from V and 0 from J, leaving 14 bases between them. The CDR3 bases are TGTGCCAGCCGTGACAGCCTTTATAGCAATCAGCCCCAGCATTTT. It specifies CASRDSLYSNQPQHF.

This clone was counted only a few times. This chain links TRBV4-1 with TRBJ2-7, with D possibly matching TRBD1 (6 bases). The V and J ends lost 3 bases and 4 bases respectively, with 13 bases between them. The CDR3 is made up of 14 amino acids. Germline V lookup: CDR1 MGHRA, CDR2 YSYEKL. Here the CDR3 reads CASSQHPRGYEQYF. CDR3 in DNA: TGCGCCAGCAGCCAGCATCCTAGGGGGTACGAGCAGTACTTC.

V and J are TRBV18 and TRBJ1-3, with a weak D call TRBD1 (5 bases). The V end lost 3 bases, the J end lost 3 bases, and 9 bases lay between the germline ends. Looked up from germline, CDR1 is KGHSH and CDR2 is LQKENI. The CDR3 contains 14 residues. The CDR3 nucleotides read TGTGCCAGCTCACCGGAAGGGGTTGGAAACACCATATATTTT. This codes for CASSPEGVGNTIYF.

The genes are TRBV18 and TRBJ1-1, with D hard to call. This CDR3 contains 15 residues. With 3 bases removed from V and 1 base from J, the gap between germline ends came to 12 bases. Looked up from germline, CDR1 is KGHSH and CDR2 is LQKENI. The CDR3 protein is CASSPGREPNTEAFF. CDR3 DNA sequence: TGTGCCAGCTCACCGGGCCGTGAACCGAACACTGAAGCTTTCTTT.

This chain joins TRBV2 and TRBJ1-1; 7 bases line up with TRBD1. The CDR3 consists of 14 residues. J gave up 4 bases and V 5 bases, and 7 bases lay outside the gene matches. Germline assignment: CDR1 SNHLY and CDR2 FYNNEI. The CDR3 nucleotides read TGTGCCAGCAGTAGGAACAGGGGAAGCACTGAAGCTTTCTTT. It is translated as CASSRNRGSTEAFF.

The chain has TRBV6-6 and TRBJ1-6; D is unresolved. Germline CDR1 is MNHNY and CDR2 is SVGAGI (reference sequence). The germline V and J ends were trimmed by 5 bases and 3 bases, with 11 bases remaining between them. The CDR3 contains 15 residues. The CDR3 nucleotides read TGTGCCAGCAGTAACCCTGGGAGCTATAATTCACCCCTCCACTTT. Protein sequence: CASSNPGSYNSPLHF.

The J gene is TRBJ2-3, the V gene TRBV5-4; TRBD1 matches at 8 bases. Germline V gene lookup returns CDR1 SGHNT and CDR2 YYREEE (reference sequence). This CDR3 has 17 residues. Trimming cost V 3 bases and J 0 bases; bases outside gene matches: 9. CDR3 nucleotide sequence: TGTGCCAGCAGCTCAGACGACAGGGGATCTAGCACAGATACGCAGTATTTT. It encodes CASSSDDRGSSTDTQYF. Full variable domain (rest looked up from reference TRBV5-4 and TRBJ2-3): ETGVTQSPTHLIKTRGQQVTLRCSSQSGHNTVSWYQQALGQGPQFIFQYYREEENGRGNFPPRFSGLQFPNYSSELNVNALELDDSALYLCASSSDDRGSSTDTQYFGPGTRLTVL.

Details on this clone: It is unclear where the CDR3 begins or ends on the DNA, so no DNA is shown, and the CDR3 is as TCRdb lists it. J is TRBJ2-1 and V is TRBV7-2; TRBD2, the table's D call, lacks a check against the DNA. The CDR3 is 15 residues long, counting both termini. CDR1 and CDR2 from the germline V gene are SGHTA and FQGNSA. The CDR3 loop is CASILGLAGYNEQFF.

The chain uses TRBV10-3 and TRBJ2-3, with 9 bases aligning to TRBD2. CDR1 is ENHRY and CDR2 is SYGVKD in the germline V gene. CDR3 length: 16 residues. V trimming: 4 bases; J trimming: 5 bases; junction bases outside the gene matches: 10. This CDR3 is CAISGGGRASVDTQYF. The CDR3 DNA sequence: TGTGCCATCAGTGGTGGCGGGAGGGCCTCCGTAGATACGCAGTATTTT.

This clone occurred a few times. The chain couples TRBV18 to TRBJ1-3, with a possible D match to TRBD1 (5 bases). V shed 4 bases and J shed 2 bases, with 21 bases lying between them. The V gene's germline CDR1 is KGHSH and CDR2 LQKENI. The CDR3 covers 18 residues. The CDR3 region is CASSLGTQGTTTGNTIYF. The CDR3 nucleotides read TGTGCCAGCTCACTAGGGACTCAAGGAACGACGACTGGAAACACCATATATTTT.

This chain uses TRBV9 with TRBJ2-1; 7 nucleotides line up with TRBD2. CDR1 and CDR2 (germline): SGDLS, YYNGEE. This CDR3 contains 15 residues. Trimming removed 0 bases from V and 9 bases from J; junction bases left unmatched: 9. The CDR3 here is CASSVVGGSLGEQFF. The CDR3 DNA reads TGTGCCAGCAGCGTAGTTGGCGGGAGCCTTGGTGAGCAGTTCTTC.

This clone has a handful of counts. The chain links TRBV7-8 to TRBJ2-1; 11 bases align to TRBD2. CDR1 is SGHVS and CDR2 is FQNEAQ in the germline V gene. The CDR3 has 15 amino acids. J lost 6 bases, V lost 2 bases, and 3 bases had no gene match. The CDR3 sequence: CASSLRLAGFNEQFF. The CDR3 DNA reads TGTGCCAGCAGCTTAAGACTAGCGGGATTCAATGAGCAGTTCTTC.

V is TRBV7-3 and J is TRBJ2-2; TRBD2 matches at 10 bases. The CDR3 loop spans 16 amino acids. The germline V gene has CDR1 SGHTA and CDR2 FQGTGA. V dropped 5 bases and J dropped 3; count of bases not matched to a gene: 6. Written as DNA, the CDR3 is TGTGCCAGCAGCCGAGGTGGACTAGCGGACACCGGGGAGCTGTTTTTT. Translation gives CASSRGGLADTGELFF.

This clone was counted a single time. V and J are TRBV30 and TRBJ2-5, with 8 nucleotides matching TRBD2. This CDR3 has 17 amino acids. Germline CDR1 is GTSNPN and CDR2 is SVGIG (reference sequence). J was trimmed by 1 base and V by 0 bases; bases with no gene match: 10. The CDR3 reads CAWSVGLAGIRQETQYF. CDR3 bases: TGTGCCTGGAGTGTAGGGTTAGCGGGAATTCGCCAAGAGACCCAGTACTTC.

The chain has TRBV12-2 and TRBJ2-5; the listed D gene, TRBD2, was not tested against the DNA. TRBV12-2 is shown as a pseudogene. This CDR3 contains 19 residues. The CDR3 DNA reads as TGTGCAAGTCGCTTAGGACGGCCATTGACTAGCGGGAGTGGAGAGACCCAGTACTTC. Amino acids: CASRLGRPLTSGSGETQYF.

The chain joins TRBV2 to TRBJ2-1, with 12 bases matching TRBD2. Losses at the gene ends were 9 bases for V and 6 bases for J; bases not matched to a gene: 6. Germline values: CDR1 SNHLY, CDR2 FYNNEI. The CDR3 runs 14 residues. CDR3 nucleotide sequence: TGTGCCAGTCTACTAGCGGGAGGCCTCAATGAGCAGTTCTTC. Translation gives CASLLAGGLNEQFF.

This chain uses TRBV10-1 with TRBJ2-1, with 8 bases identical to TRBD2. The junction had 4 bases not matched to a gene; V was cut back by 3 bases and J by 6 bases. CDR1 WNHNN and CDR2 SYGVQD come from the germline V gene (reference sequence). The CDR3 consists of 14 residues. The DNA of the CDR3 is TGCGCCAGCAGTGATACTAGCGGAACCAATGAGCAGTTCTTC. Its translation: CASSDTSGTNEQFF.

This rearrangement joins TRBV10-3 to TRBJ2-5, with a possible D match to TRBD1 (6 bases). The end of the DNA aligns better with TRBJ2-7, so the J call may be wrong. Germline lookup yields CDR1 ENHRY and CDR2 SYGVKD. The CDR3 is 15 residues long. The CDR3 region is CAISESSGHVYEQYF. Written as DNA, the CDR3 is TGTGCCATCAGTGAGTCTTCGGGACACGTCTACGAGCAGTACTTC.

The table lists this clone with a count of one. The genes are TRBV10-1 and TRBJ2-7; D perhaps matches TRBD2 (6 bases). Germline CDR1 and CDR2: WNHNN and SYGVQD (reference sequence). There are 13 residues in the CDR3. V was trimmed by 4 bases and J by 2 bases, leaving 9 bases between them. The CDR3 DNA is TGCGCCAGCAGTGCTCGGGAGACCTACGAGCAGTACTTC. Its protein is CASSARETYEQYF.

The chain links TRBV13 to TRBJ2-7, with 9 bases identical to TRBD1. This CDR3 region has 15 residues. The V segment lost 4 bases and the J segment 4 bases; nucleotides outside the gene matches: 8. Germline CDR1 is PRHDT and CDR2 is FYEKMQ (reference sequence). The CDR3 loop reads CASSSRTGGPYEQYF. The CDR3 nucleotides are TGTGCCAGCAGCTCGAGAACAGGGGGCCCATACGAGCAGTACTTC.

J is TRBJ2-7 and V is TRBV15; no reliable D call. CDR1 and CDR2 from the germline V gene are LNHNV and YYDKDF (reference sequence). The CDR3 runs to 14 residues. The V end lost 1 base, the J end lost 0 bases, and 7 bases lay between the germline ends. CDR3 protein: CATSRVPSSYEQYF. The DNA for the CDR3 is TGTGCCACCAGCAGAGTACCCAGCTCCTACGAGCAGTACTTC.

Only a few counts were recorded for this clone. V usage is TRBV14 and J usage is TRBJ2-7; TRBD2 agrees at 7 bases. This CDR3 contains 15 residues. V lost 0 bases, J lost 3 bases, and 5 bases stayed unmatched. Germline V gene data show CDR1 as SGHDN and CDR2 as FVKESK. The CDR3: CASSQETLASYEQYF. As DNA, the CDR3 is TGTGCCAGCAGCCAAGAGACACTAGCGAGCTACGAGCAGTACTTC.

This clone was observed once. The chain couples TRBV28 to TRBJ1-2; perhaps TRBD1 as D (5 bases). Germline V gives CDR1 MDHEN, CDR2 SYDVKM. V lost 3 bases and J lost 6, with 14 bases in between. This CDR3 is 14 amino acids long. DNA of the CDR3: TGTGCCAGCAGTTTGATGAGGGGAGGTGATGGCTACACCTTC. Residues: CASSLMRGGDGYTF.